This T cell receptor beta chain was identified during a study of cytomegalovirus exposure and HLA in healthy donors (TCRdb year 2017). About the full investigation: According to a later analysis, the roughly 130 validation repertoires were produced on the same platform as the 666 repertoires of the first cohort. The aim of the study was to test whether cataloging public T cell receptors could identify signatures of past pathogen exposure. Along with the roughly 710-subject first cohort, a separate validation cohort of 120 different subjects was used. To predict cytomegalovirus infection status, the study combined high-throughput TCR immunosequencing, statistical association of individual TCRs with disease status, and machine learning.

Library method: the immunoSEQ multiplex PCR assay. The authors' analysis ran thus. To diagnose cytomegalovirus status from the catalog of TCR beta chain sequences, a statistical classification framework was built. Here the immuneACCESS table is served through TCRdb, limited to in-frame sequences with V and J called. Missing clones are a known gap in these copies; in checked studies unresolved V genes cover under half, and the rest lacks a known reason. V and J calls and clone size are those listed in that table; D and trimming were worked out from the DNA. This sample lists about 57,000 clones; roughly 90% were detected once. The top ten clonotypes cover over 1% of the sample. CDR1 and CDR2 (SEHNR, FQNEAQ) derive from the germline V gene (reference sequence). V and J lose 5 bases and 6 bases, and a span of 16 bases separates them. Taken from cysteine to phenylalanine, the CDR3 has 14 residues. Here the CDR3 DNA is all that survives: 42 bases in frame from base 1.

The donors were included in the validation cohort of over a hundred subjects, a group kept apart from the roughly 700-subject first cohort. General findings and caveats noted by the study authors: In vitro tests confirmed that three of the cytomegalovirus-associated TCR beta chains recognize cytomegalovirus antigens. Most TCR sequences were seen in very few donors, while some public TCRs were found in many individuals. Of the cluster scores, approximately 94% were above 0 in a later analysis, which found that TCRs clustered in the first cohort also tended to co-occur in the roughly 130 validation repertoires. According to the authors, the approach could potentially be generalized to other disease states and immunological phenotypes. A later analysis lacked HLA typing for the validation cohort, so it scored co-occurrence in that cohort across all 120 repertoires. The study listed 170 or so TCR beta chains as associated with cytomegalovirus. The classifier was reported to diagnose cytomegalovirus status with high specificity and sensitivity in both the original cohort and the validation cohort.

Of note for this clone: Its antigen remains undetermined. Nothing much larger sits one base from this clone, and base qualities are not available.

The receptor's source is a woman aged 18-35 years in good health and CMV-seronegative. The sequence joins TRBV7-9 to TRBJ1-1; D gene: possibly TRBD1, on 5 matching bases. The sequenced sample was PBMCs. The CDR3 here reads CASSRDVGGAEAFF. The sequenced DNA is TGTGCCAGCAGCCGGGACGTCGGGGGGGCTGAAGCTTTCTTT.